The TCR beta chain described here comes from a study of blood T cell repertoires in COVID-19. Study details: Specimens from acute and convalescent COVID-19 originated in the United States, Italy and Spain.

A single count supports this clone. Produced via immunoSEQ multiplex PCR; TCRdb's table is partial and in-frame only. The sample holds roughly 74,000 clones, about 91% seen once. Sequencing used peripheral blood. The clonotype was recovered from a woman of 80 years or more with active or convalescent COVID-19.

CDR3 sequence: CASSASTGREGYTF. CDR3 bases: TGTGCCAGCTCAGCCTCGACAGGTCGTGAGGGCTACACCTTC. The chain carries TRBV18 and TRBJ1-2; TRBD1 is a possible D gene (6 bases). Germline CDR1 KGHSH, CDR2 LQKENI. Between the trimmed V and J ends, which lost 5 bases and 8 bases, there was a span of 18 bases. The CDR3 spans 14 residues.